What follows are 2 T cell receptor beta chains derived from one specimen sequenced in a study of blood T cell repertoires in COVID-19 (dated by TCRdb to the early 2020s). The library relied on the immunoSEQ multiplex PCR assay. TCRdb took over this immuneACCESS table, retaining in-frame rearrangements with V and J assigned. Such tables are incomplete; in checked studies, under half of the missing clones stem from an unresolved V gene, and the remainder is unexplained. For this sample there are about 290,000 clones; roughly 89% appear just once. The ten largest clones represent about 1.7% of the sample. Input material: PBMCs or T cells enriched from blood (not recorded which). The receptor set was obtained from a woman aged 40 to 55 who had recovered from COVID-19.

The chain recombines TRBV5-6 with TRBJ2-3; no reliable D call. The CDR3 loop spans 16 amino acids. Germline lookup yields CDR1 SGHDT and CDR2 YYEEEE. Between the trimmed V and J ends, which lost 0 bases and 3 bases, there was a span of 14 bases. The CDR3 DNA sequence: TGTGCCAGCAGCTTGGTAAACCCCGCGGCAACAGATACGCAGTATTTT. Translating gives CASSLVNPAATDTQYF. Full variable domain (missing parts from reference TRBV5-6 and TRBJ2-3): DAGVTQSPTHLIKTRGQQVTLRCSPKSGHDTVSWYQQALGQGPQFIFQYYEEEERQRGNFPDRFSGHQFPNYSSELNVNALLLGDSALYLCASSLVNPAATDTQYFGPGTRLTVL.

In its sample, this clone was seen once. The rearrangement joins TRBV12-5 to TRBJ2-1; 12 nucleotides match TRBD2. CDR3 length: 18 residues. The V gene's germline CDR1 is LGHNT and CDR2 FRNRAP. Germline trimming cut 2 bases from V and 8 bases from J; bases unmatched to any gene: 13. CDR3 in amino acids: CASGLRAGLAGRWDEQFF. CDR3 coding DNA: TGTGCTAGTGGTTTGCGGGCAGGACTAGCGGGACGTTGGGATGAGCAGTTCTTC.